These T cell receptor beta chains were read from a single sample in a study of T cell repertoires in cytomegalovirus infection. In TCRdb, the reads were re-called with MiXCR into one record per CDR3 protein. The table includes roughly 200,000 distinct CDR3 sequences, 17% detected once. Sequenced material: CD8+ T cells from PBMCs. These TCRs come from a human donor in good health (CMV status not recorded). Some clones in this sample may be carry-over from other donors' samples. Each CDR3 is given without its conserved first and last residue. Fields, in order: V gene, J gene, CDR3 protein.

v_call: TRBV29-1
j_call: TRBJ1-1
cdr3_aa: SVGTGTEAF

v_call: TRBV7-9
j_call: TRBJ1-3
cdr3_aa: ASSLGTPNTIY

v_call: TRBV14
j_call: TRBJ1-1
cdr3_aa: ASSQGRVGISNTEAF

v_call: TRBV28
j_call: TRBJ1-2
cdr3_aa: ASNHRGPGGYT

v_call: TRBV6-2/TRBV6-3
j_call: TRBJ2-7
cdr3_aa: ASSYPENEQY

v_call: TRBV6-2/TRBV6-3
j_call: TRBJ2-1
cdr3_aa: ASSSFPDRANNEQF

v_call: TRBV6-6
j_call: TRBJ1-2
cdr3_aa: ASTPGYGYT

v_call: TRBV6-2/TRBV6-3
j_call: TRBJ1-1
cdr3_aa: ASSFTNRGTEAF

v_call: TRBV12-3/TRBV12-4
j_call: TRBJ1-1
cdr3_aa: ASSTSGRGGTEAF

v_call: TRBV6-2/TRBV6-3
j_call: TRBJ2-3
cdr3_aa: ASSYLAGETDTQY

v_call: TRBV29-1
j_call: TRBJ2-3
cdr3_aa: SVADRARDTQY

v_call: TRBV6-2/TRBV6-3
j_call: TRBJ2-7
cdr3_aa: ASSLRRSYEQY

v_call: TRBV7-6
j_call: TRBJ2-1
cdr3_aa: ASTLGDEQF

v_call: TRBV28
j_call: TRBJ1-5
cdr3_aa: ASSPIFEPYQPQH

v_call: TRBV14
j_call: TRBJ1-1
cdr3_aa: ASSPHPRGREAF

v_call: TRBV5-4
j_call: TRBJ2-1
cdr3_aa: AGGNQLDNEQF

v_call: TRBV27
j_call: TRBJ2-4
cdr3_aa: ASSLTGGGRNIQY

v_call: TRBV28
j_call: TRBJ2-6
cdr3_aa: ASMRGANVLT

v_call: TRBV20-1
j_call: TRBJ2-7
cdr3_aa: SAGGRDRAYEQY

v_call: TRBV11-2
j_call: TRBJ2-7
cdr3_aa: ASSLIGTGGYEQY

v_call: TRBV28
j_call: TRBJ2-3
cdr3_aa: ASSNGRLDTQY

v_call: TRBV7-2
j_call: TRBJ1-2
cdr3_aa: ASSLTPGQTGRGHGYT

v_call: TRBV28
j_call: TRBJ2-7
cdr3_aa: ASSWAVSYEQY

v_call: TRBV14
j_call: TRBJ2-7
cdr3_aa: ASSQDAVRGRYEQY

v_call: TRBV29-1
j_call: TRBJ1-2
cdr3_aa: SVEDREYGYT

v_call: TRBV6-2/TRBV6-3
j_call: TRBJ2-2
cdr3_aa: ASNTGGTGELF

v_call: TRBV7-4
j_call: TRBJ2-2
cdr3_aa: ASLFPGELF

v_call: TRBV2
j_call: TRBJ1-1
cdr3_aa: ATRRSEAF

v_call: TRBV28
j_call: TRBJ1-6
cdr3_aa: ASSLKAYNSPLH

v_call: TRBV7-9
j_call: TRBJ2-5
cdr3_aa: ASSLAGKGKETQY

v_call: TRBV11-2
j_call: TRBJ2-1
cdr3_aa: ASSLLVRSNEQF

v_call: TRBV6-2/TRBV6-3
j_call: TRBJ2-2
cdr3_aa: ACRERAYTGELF

v_call: TRBV4-1
j_call: TRBJ1-5
cdr3_aa: ASSQAKLEGAGYQPQH

v_call: TRBV20-1
j_call: TRBJ2-2
cdr3_aa: SARAGNTGELF

v_call: TRBV28
j_call: TRBJ1-1
cdr3_aa: ASSFETGGLNTEAF

v_call: TRBV27
j_call: TRBJ1-1
cdr3_aa: ASSPTKNTEAF

v_call: TRBV4-1
j_call: TRBJ2-6
cdr3_aa: ASSQDGLGGANVLT

v_call: TRBV20-1
j_call: TRBJ1-1
cdr3_aa: SAPRGIMNTEAF

v_call: TRBV7-3
j_call: TRBJ1-5
cdr3_aa: ASSPGDNQPQH

v_call: TRBV4-1
j_call: TRBJ1-2
cdr3_aa: ASSLRSNRHLEGYT

v_call: TRBV7-9
j_call: TRBJ2-7
cdr3_aa: ASSPDRTAYEQY

v_call: TRBV6-1
j_call: TRBJ2-1
cdr3_aa: ASSELGGGTYNEQF

v_call: TRBV29-1
j_call: TRBJ2-5
cdr3_aa: SVDDWDIPQETQY

v_call: TRBV7-2
j_call: TRBJ2-4
cdr3_aa: ASSPDRLAKNIQY

v_call: TRBV7-6
j_call: TRBJ2-7
cdr3_aa: ASSPPTGSNEQY

v_call: TRBV6-2/TRBV6-3
j_call: TRBJ1-5
cdr3_aa: ASSYSQTGVGSNQPQH

v_call: TRBV7-6
j_call: TRBJ2-7
cdr3_aa: ASSPRIDRGLHEQY

v_call: TRBV20-1
j_call: TRBJ1-1
cdr3_aa: SARVLETNTEAF

v_call: TRBV12-3/TRBV12-4
j_call: TRBJ2-1
cdr3_aa: ASSFRTFSPYNEQF

v_call: TRBV15
j_call: TRBJ2-7
cdr3_aa: ATSRETGIREQY

v_call: TRBV9
j_call: TRBJ2-5
cdr3_aa: ASSFGTLETQY

v_call: TRBV6-1
j_call: TRBJ1-1
cdr3_aa: ASGQGANTEAF

v_call: TRBV7-8
j_call: TRBJ1-1
cdr3_aa: ASSFDRQAHTEAF

v_call: TRBV7-8
j_call: TRBJ2-3
cdr3_aa: ASSFRGGTDTQY

v_call: TRBV6-2/TRBV6-3
j_call: TRBJ2-7
cdr3_aa: ASSYKVYEQY

v_call: TRBV5-6
j_call: TRBJ2-7
cdr3_aa: ASSVLGGHEQY

v_call: TRBV7-3
j_call: TRBJ2-1
cdr3_aa: ASSSTSGGPYNEQF

v_call: TRBV6-1
j_call: TRBJ2-7
cdr3_aa: ASSEETGVYEQY

v_call: TRBV5-6
j_call: TRBJ1-1
cdr3_aa: ASSLSYGRVGTEAF